Shown below are 32 T cell receptor beta chains from a single sample sequenced in a study of response to subunit inactivated influenza vaccine. TCRdb itself ran the RT-PCR reads through MiXCR, one entry per CDR3 protein. The repertoire holds about 480,000 distinct CDR3 sequences, with approximately 12% as singletons. The sequencing used PBMCs from blood, collected 35 to 45 days after vaccination. These receptors originate from a man in his forties or fifties who received an inactivated influenza vaccine.

This clonotype has just a few counts. CDR3 region: CASRFADRGGEGYTF. The CDR3 nucleotides read TGTGCCAGCCGCTTCGCGGACAGGGGCGGGGAAGGCTACACCTTC. This chain connects TRBV28 to TRBJ1-2; 9 bases match TRBD1. Trimming at V came to 8 bases and at J to 8 bases, leaving 15 bases not matched to a gene. Germline CDR1 reads MDHEN; CDR2 reads SYDVKM. This CDR3 contains 15 residues.

Only a few counts were recorded for this clonotype. The rearrangement links TRBV6-1 to TRBJ2-7, with 15 nucleotides matching TRBD2. This CDR3 is 19 amino acids long. The junction had 19 bases not matched to a gene; V was cut back by 6 bases and J by 7 bases. Germline assignment: CDR1 MNHNS and CDR2 SASEGT. CDR3 residues: CASSRAGTSGRPPSREQYF. For the CDR3, the DNA is TGTGCCAGCAGCCGCGCCGGGACTAGCGGGAGGCCCCCCTCGAGGGAGCAGTACTTC.

J is TRBJ2-5 and V is TRBV7-6, with 9 bases matching TRBD1. V lost 0 bases to trimming and J lost 4 bases; unmatched junction nucleotides: 3. The CDR3 is 15 residues long. Looked up from germline, CDR1 is SGHVS and CDR2 is FNYEAQ. CDR3 protein: CASSLAYRGPETQYF. The CDR3 DNA reads as TGTGCCAGCAGCTTAGCCTACAGGGGGCCAGAGACCCAGTACTTC.

This clonotype was detected a few times. The V and J genes are TRBV5-1 and TRBJ2-3; a weak D match, TRBD2 (6 bases). The CDR3 runs to 14 residues. The germline V gene encodes CDR1 SGHRS and CDR2 YFSETQ. Trimming left V 1 base short and J 8 bases short, with 14 bases between. The CDR3 sequence is CASSLRDFSSTQYF. CDR3 sequence (DNA): TGCGCCAGCAGCTTGAGGGACTTCTCAAGTACGCAGTATTTT.

The CDR3 coding sequence is TGTGCCAGCAGGCGGACCTATTCAGATACGCAGTATTTT. Translating it yields CASRRTYSDTQYF. The chain is built from TRBV7-2 and TRBJ2-3, with unresolved D. Per the germline V gene, CDR1 is SGHTA and CDR2 is FQGNSA. The CDR3 runs to 13 residues. V lost 6 bases and J lost 4, with 11 bases in between.

This clonotype was observed a handful of times. The rearrangement joins TRBV14 to TRBJ2-1; tentative D call: TRBD2 (5 bases). Per the germline V gene, CDR1 is SGHDN and CDR2 is FVKESK. This CDR3 spans 14 amino acids. The germline V and J ends were trimmed by 0 bases and 8 bases, with 11 bases remaining between them. CDR3 nucleotides: TGTGCCAGCAGCCAAGAAACTAGGACCGATGAGCAGTTCTTC. Translation gives CASSQETRTDEQFF.

V gene TRBV28 combines with J gene TRBJ1-1, with 7 bases that match TRBD1. V gave up 5 bases and J gave up 1 base; unmatched junction bases: 10. Germline V gene sequence: CDR1 MDHEN, CDR2 SYDVKM. CDR3 size: 16 residues. The CDR3: CASSRTTGPENTEAFF. The CDR3 coding sequence is TGTGCCAGCAGTCGTACGACAGGGCCAGAGAACACTGAAGCTTTCTTT. Using reference TRBV28 and TRBJ1-1 for the parts outside the CDR3, the full variable domain is DVKVTQSSRYLVKRTGEKVFLECVQDMDHENMFWYRQDPGLGLRLIYFSYDVKMKEKGDIPEGYSVSREKKERFSLILESASTNQTSMYLCASSRTTGPENTEAFFGQGTRLTVV.

This clonotype was seen only a few times. The chain employs TRBV10-3 and TRBJ2-1; 15 bases line up with TRBD2. Germline CDR1 reads ENHRY; CDR2 reads SYGVKD. The V segment lost 4 bases and the J segment 7 bases; nucleotides outside the gene matches: 5. This CDR3 has 16 residues. This CDR3 reads CAISGLGLAGGNEQFF. The DNA for the CDR3 is TGTGCCATCAGTGGACTCGGACTAGCGGGGGGGAATGAGCAGTTCTTC.

This clonotype turned up a few times. This rearrangement joins TRBV3-1 to TRBJ2-2; tentative D call: TRBD2 (7 bases). From germline, CDR1 is LGHDT and CDR2 YNNKEL (reference sequence). The CDR3 runs to 14 residues. V was trimmed by 1 base and J by 6 bases, leaving 9 bases between them. The CDR3 coding sequence is TGTGCCAGCAGCCAAGGAGGGGGGGCCGGGGAGCTGTTTTTT. This codes for CASSQGGGAGELFF.

This clonotype occurred a few times. The gene calls are TRBV7-9 and TRBJ2-7; D gene uncertain. Trimming took off 1 base at V and 6 bases at J, with 10 bases between the two ends. The length of the CDR3 is 13 residues. Germline lookup yields CDR1 SEHNR and CDR2 FQNEAQ (reference sequence). The CDR3 DNA reads TGTGCCAGCAGCTTAGACTGGTCGACCGAGCAGTACTTC. Its protein is CASSLDWSTEQYF.

The rearrangement links TRBV29-1 to TRBJ1-1, with 7 bases aligning to TRBD1. V gave up 8 bases and J gave up 4 bases; unmatched junction bases: 10. The CDR3 has 13 amino acids. Germline V gives CDR1 SQVTM, CDR2 ANQGSEA. The CDR3 bases are TGCAGCCTCAGCCTCGGGACAGCCACTGAAGCTTTCTTT. Residues: CSLSLGTATEAFF.

J is TRBJ2-7 and V is TRBV5-6; D possibly corresponds to TRBD1 (6 bases). The CDR3 is made up of 14 amino acids. Germline assignment: CDR1 SGHDT and CDR2 YYEEEE. Trimming removed 6 bases at V and 0 bases at J, with 13 bases between. CDR3 bases: TGTGCCAGCACCGATGACAGGTTCTCCTACGAGCAGTACTTC. Its translation is CASTDDRFSYEQYF.

This clonotype was counted only a few times. The rearrangement uses TRBV29-1 and TRBJ1-1, with D maybe TRBD1 (5 bases). Germline lookup yields CDR1 SQVTM and CDR2 ANQGSEA. The CDR3 covers 14 residues. The V end was cut by 5 bases, the J end by 6 bases, with 19 bases between. CDR3 amino acids: CSVKGRQGHPEAFF. The CDR3 DNA follows: TGCAGCGTTAAAGGTCGGCAGGGTCACCCTGAAGCTTTCTTT.

A few counts support this clonotype. The J gene is TRBJ2-2, the V gene TRBV7-2; no firm D call. CDR3 length equals 14 residues. CDR1 SGHTA and CDR2 FQGNSA come from the germline V gene. The germline V and J ends were trimmed by 4 bases and 3 bases, with 9 bases remaining between them. The CDR3 here is CASSYGRYTGELFF. The CDR3 nucleotides read TGTGCCAGCAGCTACGGCAGATACACCGGGGAGCTGTTTTTT. Full variable domain (rest looked up from reference TRBV7-2 and TRBJ2-2): GAGVSQSPSNKVTEKGKDVELRCDPISGHTALYWYRQSLGQGLEFLIYFQGNSAPDKSGLPSDRFSAERTGGSVSTLTIQRTQQEDSAVYLCASSYGRYTGELFFGEGSRLTVL.

This sequence joins TRBV29-1 and TRBJ2-2; possible D gene TRBD1, 6 bases. Germline V gives CDR1 SQVTM, CDR2 ANQGSEA. Between the trimmed V and J ends, which lost 6 bases and 4 bases, there was a span of 12 bases. The CDR3 is made up of 13 amino acids. CDR3 in DNA: TGCAGCGTGGGGGCCGTTAGCACCGGGGAGCTGTTTTTT. It codes for CSVGAVSTGELFF.

The chain joins TRBV5-1 to TRBJ2-2; tentative D call: TRBD2 (5 bases). In germline, CDR1 is SGHRS, CDR2 YFSETQ. The CDR3 is 15 amino acids. Trimming removed 2 bases at V and 5 bases at J, with 13 bases between. The CDR3 nucleotides read TGCGCCAGCAGCTTCCCAGAGGACTCGACCGGGGAGCTGTTTTTT. Its protein is CASSFPEDSTGELFF.

The chain has TRBV5-1 and TRBJ2-7, with 10 bases aligning to TRBD2. CDR3 length: 16 residues. The V segment lost 0 bases and the J segment 2 bases; nucleotides outside the gene matches: 5. Germline lookup yields CDR1 SGHRS and CDR2 YFSETQ. CDR3 nucleotide sequence: TGCGCCAGCAGCTTGGCTAGCGGGAGTAACCCCTACGAGCAGTACTTC. Amino acids: CASSLASGSNPYEQYF.

This clonotype was seen at least ten times. The chain combines TRBV20-1 with TRBJ2-3; D remains ambiguous. CDR3 length: 17 amino acids. The germline V gene encodes CDR1 DFQATT and CDR2 SNEGSKA (reference sequence). Deletions cut 0 bases from V and 3 bases from J, with 19 bases between. The DNA for the CDR3 is TGCAGTGCTAGAGATCCTCCTAAGCAAAGGTTAACAGATACGCAGTATTTT. It encodes CSARDPPKQRLTDTQYF.

The chain carries TRBV5-1 and TRBJ1-1, with D possibly matching TRBD1 (5 bases). Germline V gene sequence: CDR1 SGHRS, CDR2 YFSETQ. The CDR3 loop spans 14 amino acids. With 4 bases removed from V and 3 bases from J, the gap between germline ends came to 13 bases. The CDR3 sequence: CASSRAGGDTEAFF. The CDR3 DNA follows: TGCGCCAGCAGCCGGGCCGGGGGGGACACTGAAGCTTTCTTT.

The gene calls are TRBV9 and TRBJ1-2; D is ambiguous. Germline V CDR1 and CDR2: SGDLS, YYNGEE. The CDR3 sequence is 12 residues long. The V end was cut by 3 bases, the J end by 3 bases, with 6 bases between. The CDR3 coding sequence is TGTGCCAGCAGCGGTACCTACTATGGCTACACCTTC. This codes for CASSGTYYGYTF.

The rearrangement joins TRBV6-1 to TRBJ1-2; 9 nucleotides align to TRBD1. J lost 2 bases, V lost 7 bases, and 8 bases had no gene match. Germline CDR1 reads MNHNS; CDR2 reads SASEGT. The CDR3 has 15 amino acids. DNA for the CDR3: TGTGCCAGCACCCACCCGACAGGGGGGAACTATGGCTACACCTTC. Its translation is CASTHPTGGNYGYTF.

A few counts support this clonotype. The rearrangement joins TRBV5-6 to TRBJ2-5; the D gene could be TRBD1 or TRBD2 (5 bases each). There are 15 residues in the CDR3. Germline V gene data show CDR1 as SGHDT and CDR2 as YYEEEE. V lost 0 bases, J lost 5 bases, and 14 bases lay in between. CDR3: CASSLVQGTGETQYF. In nucleotides, the CDR3 is TGTGCCAGCAGCTTGGTGCAGGGCACGGGGGAGACCCAGTACTTC.

With regard to this clonotype: One end of the junction fails to match germline, which may point to a read error. V gene TRBV20-1 combines with J gene TRBJ2-7, with D perhaps TRBD1 (6 bases). This CDR3 is built from 14 residues. The germline CDR1 and CDR2 sequences are DFQATT and SNEGSKA (reference sequence). In DNA, the CDR3 is TGCAGTGCTAGTCACAGGGAACACCACTACGAGCAGAACTTC. Its protein product is CSASHREHHYEQNF.

This clonotype occurred a few times. CDR3 loop: CASSPQESDQPQHF. CDR3 DNA: TGTGCCAGCAGCCCCCAAGAGTCCGATCAGCCCCAGCATTTT. This sequence joins TRBV7-8 and TRBJ1-5, with unresolved D. From germline, CDR1 is SGHVS and CDR2 FQNEAQ. V was clipped by 5 bases and J by 5 bases, with 13 bases between them. There are 14 residues in the CDR3. The full variable domain, in which reference TRBV7-8 and TRBJ1-5 provide the parts outside the CDR3, is GAGVSQSPRYKVAKRGQDVALRCDPISGHVSLFWYQQALGQGPEFLTYFQNEAQLDKSGLPSDRFFAERPEGSVSTLKIQRTQQEDSAVYLCASSPQESDQPQHFGDGTRLSIL.

This clonotype was counted at least ten times. The J gene is TRBJ2-1, the V gene TRBV20-1; D gene unclear. Trimming left V 3 bases short and J 8 bases short, with 8 bases between. CDR3 size: 11 residues. CDR1 and CDR2 from the germline V gene are DFQATT and SNEGSKA (reference sequence). CDR3: CSASPWDEQFF. DNA of the CDR3: TGCAGTGCTAGTCCGTGGGATGAGCAGTTCTTC.

This clonotype has more than one count but fewer than ten. The chain is built from TRBV5-1 and TRBJ2-6; D unresolved. Looked up from germline, CDR1 is SGHRS and CDR2 is YFSETQ. V lost 1 base and J lost 0, with 11 bases in between. The CDR3 length is 17 residues. CDR3 DNA sequence: TGCGCCAGCAGCTTGAGTACGCAGAGCTCTGGGGCCAACGTCCTGACTTTC. It encodes CASSLSTQSSGANVLTF.

The chain joins TRBV5-1 to TRBJ2-3; TRBD2 might be the D (5 bases). The CDR3 is made up of 15 amino acids. Germline values: CDR1 SGHRS, CDR2 YFSETQ. V lost 1 base to trimming and J lost 0 bases, with 9 bases between them. CDR3 loop: CASSLYGESTDTQYF. The CDR3 DNA follows: TGCGCCAGCAGCTTGTACGGGGAAAGCACAGATACGCAGTATTTT.

This clonotype was counted many times. V is TRBV12-3 or TRBV12-4 and J is TRBJ1-5; the D is unclear. The CDR3 is made up of 14 amino acids. V lost 1 base to trimming and J lost 3 bases, with 7 bases between them. CDR3 amino acids: CASSLGQINQPQHF. In nucleotides, the CDR3 is TGTGCCAGCAGTTTAGGGCAAATCAATCAGCCCCAGCATTTT.

Ten or more counts support this clonotype. CDR3 coding DNA: TGTGCCAGCAGCCCCCCCCTAGGGAGCGGGAGTCGGGGAGACAATGAGCAGTTCTTC. Translating gives CASSPPLGSGSRGDNEQFF. The gene calls are TRBV5-5 and TRBJ2-1, with 8 bases that match TRBD2. Trimming cost V 4 bases and J 5 bases; bases outside gene matches: 20. The germline V gene has CDR1 SGHKS and CDR2 YYEKEE (reference sequence). This CDR3 has 19 amino acids.

This clonotype was seen many times. The chain combines TRBV12-3 or TRBV12-4 with TRBJ2-7; 10 positions agree with TRBD2. The CDR3 spans 14 residues. Trimming took 6 bases from V and 6 from J; bases not matched to a gene: 8. This CDR3 is CASSQAGGPLEQYF. The CDR3 DNA reads as TGTGCCAGCAGCCAAGCGGGGGGGCCTCTCGAGCAGTACTTC.

The rearrangement joins TRBV29-1 to TRBJ1-4, with a tentative D call TRBD1 (6 bases). Trimming left V 4 bases short and J 7 bases short, with 16 bases between. Per the germline V gene, CDR1 is SQVTM and CDR2 is ANQGSEA. This CDR3 is 14 amino acids long. CDR3 DNA: TGCAGCGTTGGATCGGGGGCTGGAGGTGAAAAACTGTTTTTT. This encodes CSVGSGAGGEKLFF.

At least ten counts were recorded for this clonotype. The chain joins TRBV6-1 to TRBJ2-5; TRBD2 agrees at 12 bases. The germline V gene has CDR1 MNHNS and CDR2 SASEGT. The CDR3 contains 15 residues. V trimming: 6 bases; J trimming: 5 bases; junction bases outside the gene matches: 7. The CDR3 sequence is CASSLAGGPWETQYF. The CDR3 coding sequence is TGTGCCAGCAGCCTAGCGGGAGGGCCATGGGAGACCCAGTACTTC.